This T cell receptor beta chain was recovered during a study of blood T cell repertoires in COVID-19. For the study at large: Acute-phase and convalescent COVID-19 samples originated in the United States, Italy and Spain. PBMCs, B-cell-depleted T cells, or T cells were the source of the cDNA or gDNA that made up the material.

Per germline, CDR1 WNHNN and CDR2 SYGVQD (reference sequence). V lost 5 bases and J 10 bases, leaving 9 bases between the germline ends. The CDR3 covers 11 residues. In the original analysis: Quantification of nucleated cells was approximated via reference gene primer amplification. The protocol was immunoSEQ multiplex PCR, while the TCRdb copy is restricted to in-frame clones and leaves out a portion. The V and J calls and clone size were taken over from that table, and D and trimming were inferred from the DNA. The table records 450,000 to 500,000 clones, 70% to 90% of them present only once. This clonotype was sampled from a human donor in a cohort sampled during active COVID-19. Specimen: peripheral blood. This chain joins TRBV10-1 and TRBJ2-1; D remains ambiguous. In DNA form, the CDR3 reads TGCGCCAGCAGTTCCCGGTGGGAGCAGTTCTTC. It translates to CASSSRWEQFF.